A selection of T cell receptor beta chains follows, all from one sample in a study of cytomegalovirus exposure and HLA in healthy donors. Profiled with immunoSEQ multiplex PCR; TCRdb holds only in-frame clones, not every one. In the table there are 150,000 to 200,000 clones, around nine tenths of which are singletons. Material: PBMCs. These receptors all come from a woman aged 18-30 years in good health and CMV-seronegative. CDR3s include the opening cysteine and the closing phenylalanine or tryptophan. The order of the fields is clone size, V gene, J gene, D gene, CDR3 protein, CDR3 DNA. A D gene is named only where the DNA matches it firmly. The size entry is marked missing in some rows and otherwise reads once, few, many or a size class.

-	TRBV19	TRBJ1-1	TRBD1	CASSIKGTGNTEAFF	TGTGCCAGTAGTATAAAGGGGACAGGGAACACTGAAGCTTTCTTT
-	TRBV9	TRBJ2-6	-	CASSLEDRSGANVLTF	TGTGCCAGCAGCCTGGAGGATCGGTCCGGGGCCAACGTCCTGACTTTC
few	TRBV5-6	TRBJ1-3	-	CASSLQGSPSGNTIYF	TGTGCCAGCAGCTTGCAGGGCTCTCCCTCTGGAAACACCATATATTTT
-	TRBV2	TRBJ1-2	-	CASSDEASAGHLVGYGYTF	TGTGCCAGCAGTGATGAAGCCTCGGCAGGGCATCTGGTGGGCTATGGCTACACCTTC
-	TRBV4-3	TRBJ2-1	-	CASAQQINGNEQFF	TGCGCCAGTGCACAGCAAATCAATGGAAATGAGCAGTTCTTC
-	TRBV6-4	TRBJ2-3	TRBD2	CASSVTSGGPDTQYF	TGTGCCAGCAGTGTCACTAGCGGGGGGCCGGATACGCAGTATTTT
once	TRBV6-1	TRBJ2-7	TRBD1	CASTPRGQGSYEQYF	TGTGCCAGCACCCCGCGGGGACAGGGCTCCTACGAGCAGTACTTC
-	TRBV27	TRBJ2-7	TRBD1	CATAPGQAHYEQYF	TGTGCCACCGCCCCGGGACAGGCCCACTACGAGCAGTACTTC
-	TRBV7-2	TRBJ2-2	-	CASSLGGHGELFF	TGTGCCAGCAGCTTAGGGGGGCACGGGGAGCTGTTTTTT
-	TRBV9	TRBJ2-7	TRBD1	CASSVRTGDSYEQYF	TGTGCCAGCAGCGTACGGACAGGGGACTCCTACGAGCAGTACTTC
-	TRBV4-2	TRBJ1-1	-	CASSPLGGEAFF	TGTGCCAGCAGCCCCCTAGGCGGTGAAGCTTTCTTT
-	TRBV9	TRBJ1-4	-	CASSPGVNGGGEKLFF	TGTGCCAGCAGCCCCGGGGTAAACGGGGGAGGGGAAAAACTGTTTTTT
-	TRBV18	TRBJ2-5	TRBD2	CASSHTSGAVQETQYF	TGTGCCAGCTCACATACTAGCGGGGCCGTTCAAGAGACCCAGTACTTC
-	TRBV18	TRBJ2-3	TRBD1	CASSPLGQGGTDTQYF	TGTGCCAGCTCACCACTCGGACAGGGGGGCACAGATACGCAGTATTTT
-	TRBV7-9	TRBJ2-7	-	CASSLRGQAYEQYF	TGTGCCAGCAGCTTAAGGGGCCAGGCCTACGAGCAGTACTTC
medium-sized	TRBV6-4	TRBJ2-3	TRBD1	CASSENRGGGTDTQYF	TGTGCCAGCAGTGAAAATCGAGGGGGCGGCACAGATACGCAGTATTTT
-	TRBV5-4	TRBJ1-1	TRBD1	CASSSRDRGALNTEAFF	TGTGCCAGCAGCTCCCGGGACAGGGGGGCCCTGAACACTGAAGCTTTCTTT
-	TRBV10-1	TRBJ2-7	TRBD1	CASSRDRGLDEQYF	TGCGCCAGCAGTCGGGACAGGGGGCTGGACGAGCAGTACTTC
-	TRBV20-1	TRBJ1-2	-	CSAPGEYGYTF	TGCAGTGCCCCTGGGGAGTATGGCTACACCTTC
-	TRBV15	TRBJ1-2	TRBD1	CATTQRDSINGYTF	TGTGCCACCACCCAGAGGGACAGTATCAATGGCTACACCTTC
once	TRBV14	TRBJ2-1	TRBD2	CASSQISGRGRGYNEQFF	TGTGCCAGCAGCCAGATAAGCGGGAGGGGACGTGGGTACAATGAGCAGTTCTTC
-	TRBV9	TRBJ2-3	TRBD2	CASSGGLAGGRVDTQYF	TGTGCCAGCAGCGGGGGACTAGCGGGAGGGCGTGTAGATACGCAGTATTTT
once	TRBV7-9	TRBJ1-1	TRBD1	CASGQGAEAFF	TGTGCCAGCGGACAGGGAGCGGAAGCTTTCTTT